This is a list of T cell receptor beta chains from one sample in a study of shared clonotypes between healthy human individuals. The data were produced by immunoSEQ multiplex PCR, yet TCRdb's version contains in-frame clones alone and is incomplete. The table includes 2.3 million or so clones, approximately 95% detected once. Sequenced sample: naive CD4+ T cells from PBMCs. These TCRs come from a man in his late teens or twenties in good health. Some clones in this sample may be carry-over from other donors' samples. Each CDR3 is given with its conserved first and last residue. A D gene is named only where the DNA matches it firmly. Rows give clone size only sometimes, using once, few, many, or a class for an expanded clone.

d_gene: NA
j_gene: TRBJ1-1
abundance: NA
v_gene: TRBV5-4
CDR3nt: TGTGCCAGCAGCCTCTGGACAGCCCTGAACACTGAAGCTTTCTTT
CDR3aa: CASSLWTALNTEAFF

d_gene: TRBD1
j_gene: TRBJ1-6
abundance: once
v_gene: TRBV30
CDR3nt: TGTGCCTGGACCTGGGACAGGGTTGTCTCACCCCTCCACTTT
CDR3aa: CAWTWDRVVSPLHF

d_gene: TRBD2
j_gene: TRBJ2-2
abundance: NA
v_gene: TRBV28
CDR3nt: TGTGCCAGCAGCCGCCCGGCTAGCGGGAGGGTCAATAAATGGGAGCTGTTTTTT
CDR3aa: CASSRPASGRVNKWELFF

d_gene: NA
j_gene: TRBJ2-5
abundance: NA
v_gene: TRBV5-1
CDR3nt: TGCGCCAGCAGCTTGCTAGGGGTAGAGACCCAGTACTTC
CDR3aa: CASSLLGVETQYF

d_gene: NA
j_gene: TRBJ1-1
abundance: NA
v_gene: TRBV5-6
CDR3nt: TGTGCCAGCAGCTTGGCCGGGGGTCGGGACCACACTGAAGCTTTCTTT
CDR3aa: CASSLAGGRDHTEAFF

d_gene: TRBD2
j_gene: TRBJ2-1
abundance: NA
v_gene: TRBV28
CDR3nt: TGTGCCAGCAGTTCGGGGGAAGGACTAGCTGCCTACAATGAGCAGTTCTTC
CDR3aa: CASSSGEGLAAYNEQFF

d_gene: NA
j_gene: TRBJ2-5
abundance: NA
v_gene: TRBV18
CDR3nt: TGTGCCAGCTCACCAGGGGGGCTAGAGACCCAGTACTTC
CDR3aa: CASSPGGLETQYF

d_gene: NA
j_gene: TRBJ2-3
abundance: NA
v_gene: TRBV5-1
CDR3nt: TGCGCCAGCAGCTCGACTCTGGGGCGGGACACAGATACGCAGTATTTT
CDR3aa: CASSSTLGRDTDTQYF

d_gene: NA
j_gene: TRBJ2-7
abundance: NA
v_gene: TRBV28
CDR3nt: TGTGCCAGCAGTTTTATCGGCGAGCAGTACTTC
CDR3aa: CASSFIGEQYF

d_gene: NA
j_gene: TRBJ2-5
abundance: NA
v_gene: TRBV5-1
CDR3nt: TGCGCCAGCAGCTTCAGGGTTCGACAAGAGACCCAGTACTTC
CDR3aa: CASSFRVRQETQYF

d_gene: NA
j_gene: TRBJ2-7
abundance: once
v_gene: TRBV6-1
CDR3nt: TGTGCCAGCAGTGATCGGGGTTGGAACGAGCAGTACTTC
CDR3aa: CASSDRGWNEQYF

d_gene: TRBD2
j_gene: TRBJ2-5
abundance: NA
v_gene: TRBV18
CDR3nt: TGTGCCAGCTCACCGCTCATGACTAGCGGGAACCAAGAGACCCAGTACTTC
CDR3aa: CASSPLMTSGNQETQYF

d_gene: TRBD2
j_gene: TRBJ2-7
abundance: NA
v_gene: TRBV2
CDR3nt: TGTGCCAGCAGAGTAGCGGGAAGGATCTACGAGCAGTACTTC
CDR3aa: CASRVAGRIYEQYF

d_gene: TRBD2
j_gene: TRBJ2-3
abundance: NA
v_gene: TRBV7-3
CDR3nt: TGTGCCAGCAGCCCTAGCGGGAGCCGCACAGATACGCAGTATTTT
CDR3aa: CASSPSGSRTDTQYF

d_gene: TRBD1
j_gene: TRBJ2-2
abundance: NA
v_gene: TRBV30
CDR3nt: TGTGCCTGGAGTGCTCTCGGGACAGGGAACACCGGGGAGCTGTTTTTT
CDR3aa: CAWSALGTGNTGELFF

d_gene: NA
j_gene: TRBJ1-2
abundance: NA
v_gene: TRBV5-8
CDR3nt: TGTGCCAGCAGCGCCGGGACGGCTTATGGCTACACCTTC
CDR3aa: CASSAGTAYGYTF

d_gene: TRBD2
j_gene: TRBJ2-1
abundance: once
v_gene: TRBV4-3
CDR3nt: TGCGCCAGCAGCCAAGGTTTGATTTGGACTAGCGGATACAATGAGCAGTTCTTC
CDR3aa: CASSQGLIWTSGYNEQFF

d_gene: NA
j_gene: TRBJ1-1
abundance: NA
v_gene: TRBV14
CDR3nt: TGTGCCAGCAGCCCCTCGTCGGGGAACACTGAAGCTTTCTTT
CDR3aa: CASSPSSGNTEAFF

d_gene: NA
j_gene: TRBJ2-7
abundance: NA
v_gene: TRBV2
CDR3nt: TGTGCCAGCAGGTACTACGAGCAGTACTTC
CDR3aa: CASRYYEQYF

d_gene: NA
j_gene: TRBJ2-2
abundance: NA
v_gene: TRBV7-2
CDR3nt: TGTGCCAGCAGCTCTCTACGGCTGGGGGCCGGGGAGCTGTTTTTT
CDR3aa: CASSSLRLGAGELFF

d_gene: TRBD1
j_gene: TRBJ1-4
abundance: NA
v_gene: TRBV2
CDR3nt: TGTGCCAGCAGTGACGACCCCGGGACAGATGCAACTAATGAAAAACTGTTTTTT
CDR3aa: CASSDDPGTDATNEKLFF

d_gene: NA
j_gene: TRBJ2-2
abundance: NA
v_gene: TRBV5-1
CDR3nt: TGCGCCAGCAGCGGCAGCAGGGACACCGGGGAGCTGTTTTTT
CDR3aa: CASSGSRDTGELFF

d_gene: TRBD1
j_gene: TRBJ1-3
abundance: NA
v_gene: TRBV6-1
CDR3nt: TGTGCCACCCGACAGGGCACTGGAAACACCATATATTTT
CDR3aa: CATRQGTGNTIYF

d_gene: NA
j_gene: TRBJ2-2
abundance: once
v_gene: TRBV5-1
CDR3nt: TGCGCCAGCAGCATCGGAACTCTAAGGGGGTCCGGGGAGCTGTTTTTT
CDR3aa: CASSIGTLRGSGELFF

d_gene: TRBD1
j_gene: TRBJ2-1
abundance: NA
v_gene: TRBV29-1
CDR3nt: TGCAGCGTTGACAGGGGGTGGGATGAGCAGTTCTTC
CDR3aa: CSVDRGWDEQFF

d_gene: NA
j_gene: TRBJ1-1
abundance: NA
v_gene: TRBV30
CDR3nt: TGTGCCTGGGGGCAAGGACCCCTGAGCACTGAAGCTTTCTTT
CDR3aa: CAWGQGPLSTEAFF

d_gene: TRBD1
j_gene: TRBJ1-1
abundance: NA
v_gene: TRBV4-1
CDR3nt: TGCGCCAGCAGCCGCTACCCGGACAGGGTCGTGGACACTGAAGCTTTCTTT
CDR3aa: CASSRYPDRVVDTEAFF

d_gene: TRBD2
j_gene: TRBJ2-2
abundance: once
v_gene: TRBV7-7
CDR3nt: TGTGCCAGCAGCTTCGGTCGGGGGAGGGAGAACACCGGGGAGCTGTTTTTT
CDR3aa: CASSFGRGRENTGELFF

d_gene: NA
j_gene: TRBJ1-1
abundance: once
v_gene: TRBV2
CDR3nt: TGTGCCAGCAGTCAACAGGCTAACACTGAAGCTTTCTTT
CDR3aa: CASSQQANTEAFF

d_gene: TRBD1
j_gene: TRBJ1-1
abundance: NA
v_gene: TRBV11-2
CDR3nt: TGTGCCAGCAGCGACAGGGTTACTGAAGCTTTCTTT
CDR3aa: CASSDRVTEAFF

d_gene: NA
j_gene: TRBJ2-1
abundance: NA
v_gene: TRBV4-3
CDR3nt: TGCGCCAGCAGCCAAGATCAAGTCCGAACTGGATACAATGAGCAGTTCTTC
CDR3aa: CASSQDQVRTGYNEQFF

d_gene: NA
j_gene: TRBJ1-5
abundance: NA
v_gene: TRBV19
CDR3nt: TGTGCCGCTTCGGGGGGTTATAGCAATCAGCCCCAGCATTTT
CDR3aa: CAASGGYSNQPQHF

d_gene: TRBD1
j_gene: TRBJ2-1
abundance: NA
v_gene: TRBV18
CDR3nt: TGTGCCAGCTCACCAAAGGGACAGACACTTTACAATGAGCAGTTCTTC
CDR3aa: CASSPKGQTLYNEQFF

d_gene: NA
j_gene: TRBJ1-5
abundance: NA
v_gene: TRBV6-1
CDR3nt: TGTGCCAGCAAGTCTTTTGCAGGCCAGCCCCAGCATTTT
CDR3aa: CASKSFAGQPQHF

d_gene: NA
j_gene: TRBJ2-5
abundance: NA
v_gene: TRBV7-2
CDR3nt: TGTGCCAGCAGCCCAGAAGCCGGAGAGACCCAGTACTTC
CDR3aa: CASSPEAGETQYF

d_gene: NA
j_gene: TRBJ1-2
abundance: NA
v_gene: TRBV6-6
CDR3nt: TGTGCCAGCGTCTTAGGGACACCATCAAGGGATGGCTACACCTTC
CDR3aa: CASVLGTPSRDGYTF

d_gene: NA
j_gene: TRBJ1-5
abundance: NA
v_gene: TRBV6-1
CDR3nt: TGTGCCAGCAGCGGGGACCTCAATCAGCCCCAGCATTTT
CDR3aa: CASSGDLNQPQHF

d_gene: TRBD1
j_gene: TRBJ1-5
abundance: NA
v_gene: TRBV2
CDR3nt: TGTGCCAGCAGTGTGGGGGGACAGTTTAGCAATCAGCCCCAGCATTTT
CDR3aa: CASSVGGQFSNQPQHF

d_gene: NA
j_gene: TRBJ2-3
abundance: NA
v_gene: TRBV5-1
CDR3nt: TGCGCCAGCAGCTCCCCCCCAGGGTCATCAGATACGCAGTATTTT
CDR3aa: CASSSPPGSSDTQYF

d_gene: NA
j_gene: TRBJ1-3
abundance: NA
v_gene: TRBV4-1
CDR3nt: TGCGCCAGCAGCCAAGCCACAGGCCTGTACTCTGGAAACACCATATATTTT
CDR3aa: CASSQATGLYSGNTIYF

d_gene: NA
j_gene: TRBJ2-3
abundance: NA
v_gene: TRBV5-1
CDR3nt: TGCGCCAGCAGCTTGGCTGGCGGGGGCAGCACAGATACGCAGTATTTT
CDR3aa: CASSLAGGGSTDTQYF

d_gene: NA
j_gene: TRBJ2-6
abundance: NA
v_gene: TRBV7-2
CDR3nt: TGTGCCAGCAGCTTTTACGGGGGCGCTGGGGCCAACGTCCTGACTTTC
CDR3aa: CASSFYGGAGANVLTF

d_gene: NA
j_gene: TRBJ2-7
abundance: NA
v_gene: TRBV7-2
CDR3nt: TGTGCCAGCAGCTTAGAGACAACCTCCTACGAGCAGTACTTC
CDR3aa: CASSLETTSYEQYF

d_gene: NA
j_gene: TRBJ2-7
abundance: NA
v_gene: TRBV7-2
CDR3nt: TGTGCCAGCAGCTTAGGGGCGGATACCGAGCAGTACTTC
CDR3aa: CASSLGADTEQYF

d_gene: TRBD1
j_gene: TRBJ1-5
abundance: NA
v_gene: TRBV18
CDR3nt: TGTGCCAGCTCACCAGGGCAGGGGGAAGCTCAGCCCCAGCATTTT
CDR3aa: CASSPGQGEAQPQHF

d_gene: NA
j_gene: TRBJ1-4
abundance: NA
v_gene: TRBV4-3
CDR3nt: TGCGCCAGCAGCCGGACCCCAGGCGCAACTAATGAAAAACTGTTTTTT
CDR3aa: CASSRTPGATNEKLFF

d_gene: NA
j_gene: TRBJ2-1
abundance: once
v_gene: TRBV28
CDR3nt: TGTGCCAGCAATACCCTAGAGAATGAGCAGTTCTTC
CDR3aa: CASNTLENEQFF

d_gene: TRBD2
j_gene: TRBJ2-3
abundance: NA
v_gene: TRBV7-3
CDR3nt: TGTGCCAGCAGCTTAACGCCGACTAGCAGGAGAGCGGTCTCCCCAGATACGCAGTATTTT
CDR3aa: CASSLTPTSRRAVSPDTQYF

d_gene: NA
j_gene: TRBJ2-2
abundance: NA
v_gene: TRBV6-1
CDR3nt: TGTGCCAGCCGAGGGGTCCGGAGCACCGGGGAGCTGTTTTTT
CDR3aa: CASRGVRSTGELFF

d_gene: NA
j_gene: TRBJ2-2
abundance: NA
v_gene: TRBV11-2
CDR3nt: TGTGCCAGCAGCATCGGATATAGGGTTAGCCCCCACACCGGGGAGCTGTTTTTT
CDR3aa: CASSIGYRVSPHTGELFF

d_gene: NA
j_gene: TRBJ2-2
abundance: NA
v_gene: TRBV9
CDR3nt: TGTGCCAGCAGCTTCCAGGGGACTTACACCGGGGAGCTGTTTTTT
CDR3aa: CASSFQGTYTGELFF

d_gene: NA
j_gene: TRBJ1-1
abundance: NA
v_gene: TRBV20-1
CDR3nt: TGCAGTGCCGCTGAGGAGGGAGCTTTCTTT
CDR3aa: CSAAEEGAFF

d_gene: NA
j_gene: TRBJ2-7
abundance: NA
v_gene: TRBV2
CDR3nt: TGTGCCAGCAGCGCTGGAGCCCCGGGATCCTACGAGCAGTACTTC
CDR3aa: CASSAGAPGSYEQYF

d_gene: NA
j_gene: TRBJ2-7
abundance: NA
v_gene: TRBV28
CDR3nt: TGTGCCAGCAGTTTAACGAGAGCCGCAGGGGATTTGTGCGAGCAGTACTTC
CDR3aa: CASSLTRAAGDLCEQYF

d_gene: NA
j_gene: TRBJ2-3
abundance: NA
v_gene: TRBV10-1
CDR3nt: TGCGCCAGCAGTGTCGCAGATACGCAGTATTTT
CDR3aa: CASSVADTQYF

d_gene: NA
j_gene: TRBJ1-1
abundance: NA
v_gene: TRBV9
CDR3nt: TGTGCCAGCAGCGTAGGGGGGAGTTCGACTGAAGCTTTCTTT
CDR3aa: CASSVGGSSTEAFF